This T cell receptor beta chain appears in the sequencing data of a study of cytomegalovirus exposure and HLA in healthy donors. Study overall: A later analysis reported the 130 or so validation repertoires used the same platform as the 666 first-cohort repertoires.

The data were produced by immunoSEQ multiplex PCR, yet TCRdb's version contains in-frame clones alone and is incomplete. There are 200,000 or so clones in the sample; around 83% occur only once, and 13% lies in the top ten. Study observations and caveats: The majority of TCR sequences were rare, yet some public TCRs appeared in many donors. In vitro work confirmed that a few CMV-associated chains recognize CMV antigens.

The donors were in the approximately 120-subject validation cohort, distinct from the approximately 670-subject first cohort. From germline, CDR1 is SGHRS and CDR2 YFSETQ. The CDR3 contains 14 residues. V shed 4 bases, J shed 7 bases, and the junction held 10 bases outside the gene matches. In regard to this clone: Its antigen is unknown.

Sequenced: PBMCs. The rearrangement links TRBV5-1 to TRBJ2-7; TRBD2 matches at 8 bases. The receptor comes from a young woman in good health and CMV-seropositive. CDR3 amino acids: CASSIEAGAREQYF. The CDR3 DNA is TGCGCCAGCAGCATTGAAGCGGGAGCCCGTGAGCAGTACTTC.